This T cell receptor (beta chain) was captured in a study of CD8 T cells in Susac syndrome. Looked up from germline, CDR1 is SGHRS and CDR2 is YFSETQ. V was trimmed by 0 bases and J by 5 bases, leaving 14 bases between them. This CDR3 is built from 15 residues. Treatment-naive patients with stable or active relapsing-remitting disease were the multiple sclerosis controls. The CD8+ and CD4+ T cells were negatively isolated, with the TEMRA cells enriched by FACS. An amount of RNA that ranged from 0.5 to 1 ug was reverse transcribed with random hexamers. Amplification of the TCR beta CDR3 was carried out by immunoSEQ multiplex PCR, which spanned a total of 54 Vbeta and 13 Jbeta segments. In TCRdb, the immunoSEQ multiplex PCR reads were re-called with MiXCR into one record per CDR3 protein. The data show about 160,000 distinct CDR3 sequences, less than 95% seen once.

The sequencing sample was made of CD4+ T cells from PBMCs. The source is a human donor with multiple sclerosis. V is TRBV5-1 and J is TRBJ1-2; no firm D call. The CDR3 nucleotides read TGCGCCAGCAGCTTGGAAGGCCCTACGGGGTATGGCTACACCTTC. Protein: CASSLEGPTGYGYTF.